These 7 T cell receptor beta chains were sequenced from one sample in a study of Tregs in tolerant kidney transplant recipients (dated by TCRdb to between 2018 and 2021). Libraries were constructed by the immunoSEQ multiplex PCR assay. The table was pulled from immuneACCESS by TCRdb, which kept in-frame rearrangements only. Such tables lose some clones; where checked, under half of the loss comes from unresolved V genes, and the rest has no known cause. Across this sample there are 200,000 to 300,000 clones, with more than 65% seen only once. The ten largest clones represent about 0.64% of the sample. The sequencing input was CD4+ T cells from blood. The source is a human donor in good health.

The chain couples TRBV5-6 to TRBJ1-4, with 9 nucleotides matching TRBD1. The CDR3 consists of 13 residues. Germline CDR1 and CDR2: SGHDT and YYEEEE. The V and J ends lost 4 bases and 7 bases, in that order; junction bases with no gene match: 2. CDR3 region: CASSRDRVEKLFF. The DNA for the CDR3 is TGTGCCAGCAGCCGGGACAGGGTTGAAAAACTGTTTTTT.

This chain connects TRBV18 to TRBJ2-5; 8 nucleotides line up with TRBD2. This CDR3 is 15 amino acids long. Per the germline V gene, CDR1 is KGHSH and CDR2 is LQKENI. V lost 6 bases, J lost 5 bases, and 11 bases stayed unmatched. This chain's CDR3 is CASSFGTRSRETQYF. The CDR3 DNA follows: TGTGCCAGCTCTTTCGGGACTAGGTCTCGGGAGACCCAGTACTTC.

V is TRBV30 and J is TRBJ2-1; 15 bases line up with TRBD2. The CDR3 covers 16 residues. Germline assignment: CDR1 GTSNPN and CDR2 SVGIG (reference sequence). J gave up 10 bases and V 3 bases, and 10 bases lay outside the gene matches. The DNA for the CDR3 is TGTGCCTGGAGCGTTCCGGGACTAGCGGGAGGCGGGGAGCAGTTCTTC. Translation gives CAWSVPGLAGGGEQFF.

V is TRBV6-4 and J is TRBJ1-6; no definite D call. CDR1 is MRHNA, CDR2 SNTAGT, per germline. This CDR3 has 13 residues. The V gene lost 2 bases and the J gene lost 10 bases, with 9 bases spanning the gap. The CDR3, as DNA: TGTGCCAGCAGTGACAAGGCCCAGTCACCCCTCCACTTT. Translation: CASSDKAQSPLHF.

V usage is TRBV6-1 and J usage is TRBJ2-4, with D possibly being TRBD2 (5 bases). CDR3 length: 15 amino acids. Germline CDR1 is MNHNS and CDR2 is SASEGT. V shed 1 base and J shed 0 bases, with 7 bases lying between them. In DNA form, the CDR3 reads TGTGCCAGCAGTGAAGGGAGGTTAGCCAAAAACATTCAGTACTTC. This codes for CASSEGRLAKNIQYF.

This CDR3 is CASSAVRTGGSYEQYF. CDR3 DNA sequence: TGTGCCAGCAGCGCTGTTAGGACAGGGGGCTCCTACGAGCAGTACTTC. The J gene is TRBJ2-7, the V gene TRBV7-9, with TRBD1 matching over 10 bases. J was trimmed by 0 bases and V by 5 bases; bases with no gene match: 7. The CDR3 is 16 residues long. Germline V CDR1 and CDR2: SEHNR, FQNEAQ (reference sequence).

The chain employs TRBV7-3 and TRBJ2-2; weak D call: TRBD1 (6 bases). The germline V gene encodes CDR1 SGHTA and CDR2 FQGTGA. Trimming pared 8 bases from V and 4 bases from J, leaving 11 bases between. CDR3 length: 13 amino acids. CDR3 residues: CASRQGGTGELFF. The CDR3 DNA follows: TGTGCCAGCCGCCAAGGGGGCACCGGGGAGCTGTTTTTT. The whole variable domain, remainder taken from reference TRBV7-3 and TRBJ2-2, is GAGVSQTPSNKVTEKGKYVELRCDPISGHTALYWYRQSLGQGPEFLIYFQGTGAADDSGLPNDRFFAVRPEGSVSTLKIQRTERGDSAVYLCASRQGGTGELFFGEGSRLTVL.